The 22 T cell receptor beta chains below all came from one sample that was sequenced in a study of blood T cell repertoires in COVID-19. This table comes from immunoSEQ multiplex PCR, and its TCRdb copy is limited to in-frame clones, with some not included. The sample records about 70,000 clones, over 75% being singletons. Sequencing was performed on peripheral blood. These receptor sequences come from a man older than 75 with acute or convalescent COVID-19.

The chain combines TRBV6-5 with TRBJ1-5, with TRBD1 matching 10 bases. This CDR3 has 13 residues. Per the germline V gene, CDR1 is MNHEY and CDR2 is SVGAGI. J was trimmed by 9 bases and V by 6 bases; bases with no gene match: 5. The CDR3 is CASRTGQGLPQHF. Here the CDR3 DNA reads TGTGCCAGCAGAACGGGACAGGGGCTGCCCCAGCATTTT.

This clone occurred once. This chain connects TRBV18 to TRBJ2-5; TRBD2 matches at 7 bases. V lost 5 bases to trimming and J lost 5 bases; unmatched junction nucleotides: 8. The CDR3 totals 14 residues. Looked up from germline, CDR1 is KGHSH and CDR2 is LQKENI. The DNA for the CDR3 is TGTGCCAGCTCAGGAGGGAGGGCCGCGGAGACCCAGTACTTC. Protein sequence: CASSGGRAAETQYF.

Notes on this clone: Other DNA sequences in this specimen translate into the identical CDR3. The chain carries TRBV6-5 and TRBJ2-5; D not resolved. CDR1 is MNHEY and CDR2 is SVGAGI in the germline V gene. V lost 5 bases to trimming and J lost 2 bases, with 9 bases between them. This CDR3 spans 13 amino acids. The CDR3 nucleotides are TGTGCCAGCAGTCGAGACTCGCAAGAGACCCAGTACTTC. This translates into CASSRDSQETQYF.

The V gene is TRBV6-6, the J gene TRBJ1-1; D is possibly TRBD1 (6 bases). This CDR3 has 15 amino acids. Germline CDR1 MNHNY, CDR2 SVGAGI (reference sequence). The V end was cut by 0 bases, the J end by 1 base, with 9 bases between. The CDR3 DNA reads as TGTGCCAGCAGTTACTCTCAGGGGCGGAACACTGAAGCTTTCTTT. Translating it yields CASSYSQGRNTEAFF.

J is TRBJ1-2 and V is TRBV7-2, with no clear D. The CDR3 has 15 amino acids. The ends were cut back, 1 base at V and 4 bases at J, with 13 bases in the middle. Germline V CDR1 and CDR2: SGHTA, FQGNSA. CDR3 loop: CASSLVNSQSYGYTF. DNA of the CDR3: TGTGCCAGCAGCTTAGTAAACAGCCAAAGCTATGGCTACACCTTC.

This clone was counted once. The rearrangement joins TRBV20-1 to TRBJ1-1; D might be TRBD1 (6 bases). The V gene's germline CDR1 is DFQATT and CDR2 SNEGSKA (reference sequence). The CDR3 is 11 residues long. Trimming removed 3 bases at V and 7 bases at J, with 9 bases between. The CDR3 DNA sequence: TGCAGTGCTAGGGGACAAGTTGAAGCTTTCTTT. It specifies CSARGQVEAFF.

V usage is TRBV6-4 and J usage is TRBJ2-1; 7 positions agree with TRBD2. Germline CDR1 is MRHNA and CDR2 is SNTAGT. This CDR3 has 15 amino acids. J gave up 5 bases and V 4 bases, and 8 bases lay outside the gene matches. CDR3 protein: CASSVLAGTNNEQFF. The CDR3 bases are TGTGCCAGCAGTGTTCTGGCGGGGACTAACAATGAGCAGTTCTTC.

V usage is TRBV7-2 and J usage is TRBJ1-3, with TRBD1 matching 10 bases. Germline V gene data show CDR1 as SGHTA and CDR2 as FQGNSA. The CDR3 loop spans 16 amino acids. V was pared by 5 bases and J by 0 bases, with 4 bases of the junction left unmatched. CDR3 loop: CASSRGQGGSGNTIYF. The DNA of the CDR3 is TGTGCCAGCAGCCGTGGACAGGGGGGCTCTGGAAACACCATATATTTT.

The chain uses TRBV24-1 and TRBJ1-2, with D tentatively TRBD1 (5 bases). Germline V gives CDR1 KGHDR, CDR2 SFDVKD. Trimming took off 9 bases at V and 8 bases at J, with 15 bases between the two ends. The CDR3 is 12 amino acids. The CDR3 spells CATSGGRDGYTF. The CDR3 DNA reads as TGTGCCACCTCCGGAGGGAGGGACGGCTACACCTTC.

V usage is TRBV6-1 and J usage is TRBJ1-2, with D hard to call. The CDR3 has 15 amino acids. Germline-derived CDR1 and CDR2 are MNHNS and SASEGT. The germline V and J ends were trimmed by 2 bases and 0 bases, with 10 bases remaining between them. DNA of the CDR3: TGTGCCAGCAGTGAAAACCCGGGAGCTAACTATGGCTACACCTTC. Its protein is CASSENPGANYGYTF.

This clone has more than one count but fewer than ten. The chain combines TRBV19 with TRBJ1-4, with D uncertain. Looked up from germline, CDR1 is LNHDA and CDR2 is SQIVND (reference sequence). CDR3 size: 11 residues. The germline V and J ends were trimmed by 3 bases and 8 bases, with 4 bases remaining between them. CDR3 DNA sequence: TGTGCCAGTAGTATGAGGGAAAAACTGTTTTTT. This codes for CASSMREKLFF.

This chain joins TRBV18 and TRBJ1-2; D gene uncertain. CDR3 length: 14 residues. V was clipped by 6 bases and J by 0 bases, with 11 bases between them. Germline assignment: CDR1 KGHSH and CDR2 LQKENI. The DNA for the CDR3 is TGTGCCAGCTCTCTGGGCCCCACTAACTATGGCTACACCTTC. Amino acids: CASSLGPTNYGYTF.

This chain uses TRBV6-5 with TRBJ2-7; possible D gene TRBD1, 5 bases. Trimming shortened V by 10 bases and J by 5 bases, and 18 bases separated the two germline ends. The CDR3 runs to 13 residues. The V gene's germline CDR1 is MNHEY and CDR2 SVGAGI. The CDR3 coding sequence is TGTGCCATAAAGGGGCAGTATACTGACGAGCAGTACTTC. It is translated as CAIKGQYTDEQYF.

The chain joins TRBV5-4 to TRBJ2-1; 8 bases match TRBD2. V gave up 0 bases and J gave up 10 bases; unmatched junction bases: 3. The CDR3 contains 13 residues. Germline V gene data show CDR1 as SGHNT and CDR2 as YYREEE (reference sequence). The CDR3 reads CASSLGSSGEQFF. Here the CDR3 DNA reads TGTGCCAGCAGCTTGGGGTCTAGCGGGGAGCAGTTCTTC.

This sequence joins TRBV19 and TRBJ2-7; 7 bases align to TRBD2. This CDR3 contains 16 residues. Germline CDR1 is LNHDA and CDR2 is SQIVND (reference sequence). The V segment lost 5 bases and the J segment 3 bases; nucleotides outside the gene matches: 13. This CDR3 is CASSFDFAGRLYEQYF. The CDR3 coding sequence is TGTGCCAGTAGTTTCGACTTCGCCGGGAGGCTCTACGAGCAGTACTTC.

The chain couples TRBV14 to TRBJ1-2, with TRBD1 matching over 7 bases. Per germline, CDR1 SGHDN and CDR2 FVKESK. V was pared by 1 base and J by 5 bases, with 7 bases of the junction left unmatched. There are 15 residues in the CDR3. CDR3 region: CASSQGNRGGYGYTF. DNA for the CDR3: TGTGCCAGCAGCCAAGGGAACAGGGGAGGTTATGGCTACACCTTC.

The genes are TRBV5-6 and TRBJ2-1; TRBD2 aligns across 13 bases. The CDR3 extends over 13 amino acids. Germline CDR1 is SGHDT and CDR2 is YYEEEE. V trimming: 10 bases; J trimming: 9 bases; junction bases outside the gene matches: 7. The CDR3 spells CAGTSGRASEQFF. The CDR3 DNA reads TGTGCCGGCACTAGCGGGAGGGCCAGTGAGCAGTTCTTC.

The chain recombines TRBV28 with TRBJ2-1, with TRBD1 identical over 8 bases. The CDR3 loop spans 14 amino acids. V gave up 7 bases and J gave up 6 bases; unmatched junction bases: 8. CDR1 MDHEN and CDR2 SYDVKM come from the germline V gene. CDR3 sequence reads: CASIDRGGSNEQFF. The CDR3 coding sequence is TGTGCCAGCATCGACAGGGGAGGTTCCAATGAGCAGTTCTTC.

The chain employs TRBV3-1 (or the pseudogene TRBV3-2) and TRBJ1-5, with D perhaps matching TRBD1 (6 bases). Germline assignment: CDR1 LGHDT and CDR2 YNNKEL (reference sequence). There are 15 residues in the CDR3. Trimming took off 5 bases at V and 0 bases at J, with 11 bases between the two ends. DNA of the CDR3: TGTGCCAGCAGCAGGGGACATAATAGCAATCAGCCCCAGCATTTT. It yields the protein CASSRGHNSNQPQHF.

The V call is TRBV24-1, the J call TRBJ2-2; D is perhaps TRBD1 (6 bases). Trimming cost V 5 bases and J 0 bases, with 12 bases left between them. Germline values: CDR1 KGHDR, CDR2 SFDVKD. The CDR3 has 16 residues. The DNA for the CDR3 is TGTGCCACCAGTGGCCTGGGACAAACGAACACCGGGGAGCTGTTTTTT. It specifies CATSGLGQTNTGELFF.

This clone was counted only a few times. This chain joins TRBV30 and TRBJ1-2; no firm D call. The CDR3 totals 13 residues. V lost 4 bases and J lost 2, with 11 bases in between. Germline values: CDR1 GTSNPN, CDR2 SVGIG (reference sequence). The CDR3, as DNA: TGTGCCTGGAACTCCCTCCGGAACTATGGCTACACCTTC. Translating it yields CAWNSLRNYGYTF. The full variable domain, with the rest looked up from reference TRBV30 and TRBJ1-2, is SQTIHQWPATLVQPVGSPLSLECTVEGTSNPNLYWYRQAAGRGLQLLFYSVGIGQISSEVPQNLSASRPQDRQFILSSKKLLLSDSGFYLCAWNSLRNYGYTFGSGTRLTVV.

CDR3 region: CASSQGGGDGYTF. The CDR3 nucleotides read TGTGCCAGCAGCCAAGGGGGAGGGGATGGCTACACCTTC. The chain joins TRBV3-1 (or the pseudogene TRBV3-2) to TRBJ1-2, with D possibly being TRBD1 (5 bases). Germline loops: CDR1 LGHDT, CDR2 YNNKEL (reference sequence). V shed 1 base and J shed 6 bases, with 9 bases lying between them. The CDR3 extends over 13 amino acids.